These 3 T cell receptor beta chains share one sample of origin, sequenced in a study of OX40 agonist ivuxolimab in advanced cancers. Assay used: immunoSEQ multiplex PCR; TCRdb lists only in-frame clones, some missing. The repertoire holds about 82,000 clones, with 80% to 95% as singletons. The sample consisted of CD4+ or CD8+ T cells sorted from blood, taken in a trial of the OX40 agonist ivuxolimab. These receptors were collected from an adult with an advanced solid tumor such as melanoma, head and neck, liver or kidney cancer.

V gene TRBV10-3 combines with J gene TRBJ2-3; no firm D call. Trimming left V 2 bases short and J 0 bases short, with 9 bases between. Germline assignment: CDR1 ENHRY and CDR2 SYGVKD. The CDR3 runs 15 residues. CDR3 sequence reads: CAISERVGSTDTQYF. CDR3 in DNA: TGTGCCATCAGTGAGAGAGTCGGCAGCACAGATACGCAGTATTTT.

The genes are TRBV6-4 and TRBJ2-2, with 8 bases aligning to TRBD2. V trimming: 8 bases; J trimming: 2 bases; junction bases outside the gene matches: 4. Germline-derived CDR1 and CDR2 are MRHNA and SNTAGT. This CDR3 has 14 residues. The CDR3: CASRREGNTGELFF. CDR3 DNA sequence: TGTGCCAGCCGACGGGAGGGAAACACCGGGGAGCTGTTTTTT.

The rearrangement joins TRBV6-5 to TRBJ1-2; 11 nucleotides agree with TRBD1. The V segment lost 0 bases and the J segment 13 bases; nucleotides outside the gene matches: 7. Germline V gives CDR1 MNHEY, CDR2 SVGAGI. This CDR3 contains 14 residues. The CDR3 region has the DNA TGTGCCAGCAGTTACTCTAGGACAGGGGGCTATCGCACCTTC. The encoded protein is CASSYSRTGGYRTF.